These T cell receptor beta chains were read from a single sample in a study of PD-1 blockade in classical Hodgkin lymphoma. The data were produced by immunoSEQ multiplex PCR, yet TCRdb's version contains in-frame clones alone and is incomplete. The profile shows some 19,000 clones, roughly 77% of them singletons. Specimen: CD4+ T cells from blood, collected before the fourth cycle of nivolumab. The receptors were sampled from a human donor with classical Hodgkin lymphoma. Each CDR3 is given with its conserved first and last residue. Fields, in order: V gene, J gene, clone size, D gene, CDR3 length, CDR3 protein, CDR3 DNA. D genes are given only for firm matches. Size is stated for part of the rows, as once, few or many counts, or as a class when the clone is expanded.

v_gene: TRBV18; j_gene: TRBJ1-1; abundance: few; d_gene: -; len: 14; CDR3aa: CASSPRGLNTEAFF; CDR3nt: TGTGCCAGCTCACCACGGGGGCTGAACACTGAAGCTTTCTTT
v_gene: TRBV4-3; j_gene: TRBJ1-2; abundance: -; d_gene: -; len: 17; CDR3aa: CASSQESQTGINYGYTF; CDR3nt: TGCGCCAGCAGCCAAGAATCCCAGACCGGGATTAACTATGGCTACACCTTC
v_gene: TRBV30; j_gene: TRBJ1-5; abundance: -; d_gene: -; len: 12; CDR3aa: CAWSPSVGTQHF; CDR3nt: TGTGCCTGGAGCCCTTCTGTCGGGACACAGCATTTT
v_gene: TRBV7-9; j_gene: TRBJ2-1; abundance: -; d_gene: TRBD2; len: 17; CDR3aa: CASSLPVGTSRYNEQFF; CDR3nt: TGTGCCAGCAGCTTACCGGTAGGGACTAGCAGGTACAATGAGCAGTTCTTC
v_gene: TRBV5-4; j_gene: TRBJ1-6; abundance: -; d_gene: TRBD1; len: 12; CDR3aa: CASSLDRSPLHF; CDR3nt: TGTGCCAGCAGTTTGGACAGGTCACCCCTCCACTTT
v_gene: TRBV28; j_gene: TRBJ2-7; abundance: -; d_gene: -; len: 15; CDR3aa: CASTSSGSRTYEQYF; CDR3nt: TGTGCCAGCACCTCGTCTGGGAGCAGAACCTACGAGCAGTACTTC
v_gene: TRBV6-6; j_gene: TRBJ2-1; abundance: -; d_gene: -; len: 13; CDR3aa: CASSYLVDNEQFF; CDR3nt: TGTGCCAGCAGTTATTTGGTAGACAATGAGCAGTTCTTC
v_gene: TRBV2; j_gene: TRBJ1-5; abundance: -; d_gene: -; len: 13; CDR3aa: CASSRQGNQPQHF; CDR3nt: TGTGCCAGCAGCAGACAAGGCAATCAGCCCCAGCATTTT
v_gene: TRBV9; j_gene: TRBJ1-1; abundance: -; d_gene: -; len: 13; CDR3aa: CASSVDVNTEAFF; CDR3nt: TGTGCCAGCAGCGTAGATGTGAACACTGAAGCTTTCTTT
v_gene: TRBV11-2; j_gene: TRBJ2-7; abundance: -; d_gene: -; len: 14; CDR3aa: CASSGTTPSYEQYF; CDR3nt: TGTGCCAGCAGCGGGACAACTCCTTCCTACGAGCAGTACTTC
v_gene: TRBV7-3; j_gene: TRBJ2-1; abundance: -; d_gene: TRBD1; len: 15; CDR3aa: CASSLDRGAYNEQFF; CDR3nt: TGTGCCAGCAGCCTTGACAGGGGAGCCTACAATGAGCAGTTCTTC
v_gene: TRBV7-3; j_gene: TRBJ2-2; abundance: once; d_gene: -; len: 14; CDR3aa: CASSLMGTTGELFF; CDR3nt: TGTGCCAGCAGCTTAATGGGTACCACCGGGGAGCTGTTTTTT
v_gene: TRBV27; j_gene: TRBJ1-1; abundance: -; d_gene: -; len: 14; CDR3aa: CASRGRSLNTEAFF; CDR3nt: TGTGCCAGCAGAGGACGGAGCTTGAACACTGAAGCTTTCTTT
v_gene: TRBV5-6; j_gene: TRBJ1-6; abundance: -; d_gene: -; len: 14; CDR3aa: CASSPQGLNSPLHF; CDR3nt: TGTGCCAGCAGCCCACAGGGCCTGAATTCACCCCTCCACTTT
v_gene: TRBV5-5; j_gene: TRBJ2-3; abundance: -; d_gene: TRBD1; len: 15; CDR3aa: CASSLGTDRTDTQYF; CDR3nt: TGTGCCAGCAGCTTAGGGACAGACCGCACAGATACGCAGTATTTT
v_gene: TRBV6-1; j_gene: TRBJ1-6; abundance: -; d_gene: -; len: 15; CDR3aa: CATHSPGGGNSPLHF; CDR3nt: TGTGCCACCCATAGCCCAGGAGGGGGTAATTCACCCCTCCACTTT